The 13 T cell receptor beta chains presented below share a single source sample, sequenced in a study of cytomegalovirus exposure and HLA in healthy donors (dated by TCRdb to 2016 to 2017). Library preparation employed the immunoSEQ multiplex PCR assay. For the multiplex PCR, a mixture combining 60 forward primers for TCR Vbeta segments and 13 reverse primers for TCR Jbeta segments was used. In its TCRdb copy, this immuneACCESS table keeps in-frame sequences only and misses some clones. Where compared with another copy, unresolved V genes explain less than half of these, and the others have no known cause. This sample has about 120,000 clones in its table, and about four fifths of those were observed once. The ten biggest clones cover more than 8% of the sample. Sequences were obtained from PBMCs. The receptors originated from a female donor in good health and CMV-seropositive.

This CDR3 reads CASSVVGAGGWNEQFF. CDR3 in DNA: TGTGCCAGCAGCGTAGTGGGGGCAGGGGGATGGAATGAGCAGTTCTTC. This chain connects TRBV9 to TRBJ2-1; 7 nucleotides line up with TRBD1. This CDR3 has 16 residues. Germline assignment: CDR1 SGDLS and CDR2 YYNGEE. V was pared by 0 bases and J by 7 bases, with 10 bases of the junction left unmatched.

CDR3: CASSLQGDTHEQYF. In nucleotides, the CDR3 is TGCGCCAGCAGCTTGCAGGGGGACACGCACGAGCAGTACTTC. The chain recombines TRBV5-1 with TRBJ2-7; 7 bases map to TRBD1. This CDR3 comprises 14 residues. Trimming removed 1 base from V and 5 bases from J; junction bases left unmatched: 6. Germline V CDR1 and CDR2: SGHRS, YFSETQ.

This clone has only a few counts. This chain links TRBV5-4 with TRBJ1-4; 9 bases match TRBD1. The J segment lost 7 bases and the V segment lost 0 bases, leaving 4 bases of the junction unmatched. Per germline, CDR1 SGHNT and CDR2 YYREEE (reference sequence). The CDR3 is 15 residues long. Here the CDR3 DNA reads TGTGCCAGCAGCTTGGGGGGACAGGGAGGTGAAAAACTGTTTTTT. It codes for CASSLGGQGGEKLFF.

In this sample, this clone turned up a few times. The rearrangement links TRBV5-1 to TRBJ1-1; D is unclear. Germline V CDR1 and CDR2: SGHRS, YFSETQ. With 5 bases removed from V and 5 bases from J, the gap between germline ends came to 22 bases. The CDR3 is made up of 16 amino acids. CDR3 loop: CASSSTFSDFGTEAFF. The CDR3 DNA reads as TGCGCCAGCAGTTCTACTTTCTCGGACTTCGGGACTGAAGCTTTCTTT.

This clone has a handful of counts. Here the CDR3 reads CASSSPLNTEAFF. The CDR3, as DNA: TGTGCCAGCAGTTCCCCCCTAAACACTGAAGCTTTCTTT. This chain joins TRBV28 and TRBJ1-1; D uncertain. V lost 4 bases to trimming and J lost 2 bases, with 8 bases between them. This CDR3 spans 13 amino acids. Per the germline V gene, CDR1 is MDHEN and CDR2 is SYDVKM. Full variable domain (outside the CDR3, taken from reference TRBV28 and TRBJ1-1): DVKVTQSSRYLVKRTGEKVFLECVQDMDHENMFWYRQDPGLGLRLIYFSYDVKMKEKGDIPEGYSVSREKKERFSLILESASTNQTSMYLCASSSPLNTEAFFGQGTRLTVV.

The CDR3 bases are TGCAGCGTTGATGTCACAGGAACGAACACTGAAGCTTTCTTT. Protein: CSVDVTGTNTEAFF. V usage is TRBV29-1 and J usage is TRBJ1-1; a weak D match, TRBD1 (5 bases). The CDR3 totals 14 residues. Trimming removed 3 bases at V and 1 base at J, with 12 bases between. Germline CDR1 reads SQVTM; CDR2 reads ANQGSEA.

The chain has TRBV4-1 and TRBJ2-7, with TRBD1 identical over 7 bases. The germline CDR1 and CDR2 sequences are MGHRA and YSYEKL. J was trimmed by 2 bases and V by 3 bases; bases with no gene match: 7. The CDR3 runs 15 residues. The CDR3 region has the DNA TGCGCCAGCAGCCAGTACCGGGACAGTACCTACGAGCAGTACTTC. Amino acid sequence: CASSQYRDSTYEQYF.

The chain links TRBV28 to TRBJ2-3; D possibly corresponds to TRBD1 (5 bases). This CDR3 is built from 14 residues. CDR1 is MDHEN, CDR2 SYDVKM, per germline. With 2 bases removed from V and 4 bases from J, the gap between germline ends came to 10 bases. CDR3: CASSLSQGADTQYF. As DNA, the CDR3 is TGTGCCAGCAGTTTAAGTCAGGGCGCAGATACGCAGTATTTT.

The gene calls are TRBV10-3 and TRBJ1-2; TRBD1 is a possible D gene (6 bases). Germline CDR1 reads ENHRY; CDR2 reads SYGVKD. CDR3 size: 13 residues. V gave up 10 bases and J gave up 1 base, with 13 bases separating them. CDR3 residues: CATRTDLNYGYTF. CDR3 DNA: TGTGCCACCAGGACAGACCTTAACTATGGCTACACCTTC.

This chain connects TRBV9 to TRBJ2-1; D perhaps matches TRBD1 (6 bases). Germline loops: CDR1 SGDLS, CDR2 YYNGEE. Trimming removed 0 bases from V and 3 bases from J, with 10 bases in between. This CDR3 contains 15 residues. The CDR3 sequence is CASSVAPRGYNEQFF. CDR3 nucleotide sequence: TGTGCCAGCAGCGTAGCTCCCAGGGGCTACAATGAGCAGTTCTTC.

As to this clone: One end of the junction does not line up with germline, which may come from a read error. Other DNA sequences in this sample translate to the same CDR3. The chain employs TRBV6-6 and TRBJ1-4; weak D call: TRBD1 (5 bases). This CDR3 spans 15 amino acids. CDR1 is MNHNY and CDR2 is SVGAGI in the germline V gene (reference sequence). The CDR3, as DNA: TGTGCCAGCAGAACTGGACAAGCAACTAATGAAAAGCTGTTTTTT. It specifies CASRTGQATNEKLFF.

This clone has a single count. This chain links TRBV19 with TRBJ2-2, with TRBD1 identical over 7 bases. Germline CDR1 reads LNHDA; CDR2 reads SQIVND (reference sequence). The V gene end was trimmed by 7 bases and the J gene end by 3 bases; junction bases not matched to a gene: 5. The length of the CDR3 is 14 residues. The DNA for the CDR3 is TGTGCCAGTACCAGACAGGGCGACACCGGGGAGCTGTTTTTT. Translating it yields CASTRQGDTGELFF.

The chain recombines TRBV10-3 with TRBJ1-5; possibly TRBD1 for D (6 bases). The CDR3 totals 15 residues. The germline CDR1 and CDR2 sequences are ENHRY and SYGVKD. The germline V and J ends were trimmed by 2 bases and 6 bases, with 14 bases remaining between them. Here the CDR3 DNA reads TGTGCCATCAGTGAGCTAGGGCAGGGGAGTCAGCCCCAGCATTTT. Its translation: CAISELGQGSQPQHF.